This T cell receptor (beta chain) comes out of a study of CXCR3-negative and CXCR3-positive naive CD8 T cells. The overall study: Summed over all libraries, TRB reads came to around 140 million, with about 1.5 +/- 0.3 million per library.

Triplicates of 300,000 cells were sorted from each CD8+ T cell subset. Study-level points and caveats: Both naive subsets, CXCR3-negative and CXCR3-positive, displayed similar TRBV-TRBJ usage, unlike memory cells. Memory CD8+ cells showed much lower diversity, while both naive subsets displayed comparably high diversity.

In regard to this clonotype: What it recognizes is unknown.

CDR1 and CDR2 (germline): LNHNV, YYDKDF (reference sequence). The CDR3 spans 13 residues. Researchers prepared the TRB cDNA libraries using 5' RACE with UMI labels. For each CDR3 protein, TCRdb gives one entry from its re-call of the 5' RACE reads, without DNA. The specimen's table records about 48,000 distinct CDR3 sequences. This chain uses TRBV15 with TRBJ1-1. What was sequenced was memory CD8+ T cells from blood. The receptor was derived from a human donor in good health. Some clones in this sample may be carry-over from other donors' samples. The CDR3 reads CATSSLWGTEAFF. Based on the CDR3 plus reference TRBV15 and TRBJ1-1, the full variable domain is DAMVIQNPRYQVTQFGKPVTLSCSQTLNHNVMYWYQQKSSQAPKLLFHYYDKDFNNEADTPDNFQSRRPNTSFCFLDIRSPGLGDTAMYLCATSSLWGTEAFFGQGTRLTVV.